The next 16 T cell receptor beta chains were all read from a single sample in a study of blood T cell repertoires in COVID-19. Sequencing was performed with immunoSEQ multiplex PCR; in TCRdb, only in-frame clones are kept and a portion is missing. This sample has about 47,000 clones, with 75% to 90% found just once. Material: peripheral blood. The receptors originated from a man aged 55 to 69 with active COVID-19.

This chain connects TRBV7-9 to TRBJ2-1; 8 bases match TRBD2. The V and J ends lost 1 base and 7 bases, in that order; junction bases with no gene match: 9. This CDR3 comprises 16 residues. The V gene's germline CDR1 is SEHNR and CDR2 FQNEAQ (reference sequence). DNA for the CDR3: TGTGCCAGCAGCTTAGGACCGGGACTAGATAAAAATGAGCAGTTCTTC. Translated, it gives CASSLGPGLDKNEQFF.

V and J are TRBV6-1 and TRBJ2-3, with 12 bases lining up with TRBD2. Germline CDR1 and CDR2: MNHNS and SASEGT. The CDR3 is made up of 17 amino acids. Unmatched junction bases numbered 5, after V lost 4 bases and J lost 0 bases. CDR3 in DNA: TGTGCCAGCAGTGGCCTAGCGGGGGGGACTAGCACAGATACGCAGTATTTT. Translating gives CASSGLAGGTSTDTQYF.

In this sample, this clone turned up a few times. The chain links TRBV30 to TRBJ2-7; D not certain. This CDR3 region has 11 residues. V gave up 3 bases and J gave up 6 bases, with 9 bases separating them. Germline loops: CDR1 GTSNPN, CDR2 SVGIG (reference sequence). CDR3: CAWSAVSEQYF. In DNA, the CDR3 is TGTGCCTGGAGCGCAGTCTCCGAGCAGTACTTC.

There are a few counts of this clone. The CDR3 here is CATSDYSRSYNEQFF. The CDR3 nucleotides read TGTGCCACCAGTGATTACAGTCGTTCCTACAATGAGCAGTTCTTC. The chain links TRBV24-1 to TRBJ2-1; D is undetermined. The length of the CDR3 is 15 residues. Trimming cost V 2 bases and J 1 base, with 8 bases left between them. Per germline, CDR1 KGHDR and CDR2 SFDVKD.

In DNA, the CDR3 is TGTGCCAGCAGTGAACAGGGGGCCGGCTATGGCTACACCTTC. It yields the protein CASSEQGAGYGYTF. This chain uses TRBV6-1 with TRBJ1-2; 8 bases agree with TRBD1. This CDR3 region has 14 residues. CDR1 is MNHNS, CDR2 SASEGT, per germline. J was trimmed by 4 bases and V by 2 bases; bases with no gene match: 3.

CDR3 nucleotides: TGTGCCAGTGAGCGGGGGGGCCGAGATACGCAGTATTTT. Amino acid sequence: CASERGGRDTQYF. J is TRBJ2-3 and V is TRBV7-9; 10 bases line up with TRBD2. CDR1 is SEHNR and CDR2 is FQNEAQ in the germline V gene (reference sequence). There are 13 residues in the CDR3. V shed 9 bases, J shed 5 bases, and the junction held 5 bases outside the gene matches.

This chain links TRBV9 with TRBJ2-1; 7 bases align to TRBD2. Trimming at V came to 4 bases and at J to 4 bases, leaving 5 bases not matched to a gene. This CDR3 is built from 14 residues. Germline assignment: CDR1 SGDLS and CDR2 YYNGEE. DNA for the CDR3: TGTGCCAGCAGCACAGGCGGGGGTTACAATGAGCAGTTCTTC. It is translated as CASSTGGGYNEQFF.

The table lists this clone with a count of one. This chain joins TRBV23-1 and TRBJ1-5, with a possible D match to TRBD1 (6 bases). TRBV23-1 is an ORF, and what it does is uncertain. Trimming left V 3 bases short and J 5 bases short, with 17 bases between. The CDR3 runs to 16 residues. CDR3 nucleotide sequence: TGCGCCAGCAGTCATGTTTACGGGACACCCTATCAGCCCCAGCATTTT. This encodes CASSHVYGTPYQPQHF.

V and J are TRBV5-1 and TRBJ2-3, with 13 bases fitting TRBD2. CDR1 is SGHRS, CDR2 YFSETQ, per germline. This CDR3 region has 17 residues. V gave up 3 bases and J gave up 4 bases; unmatched junction bases: 8. For the CDR3, the DNA is TGCGCCAGCAGCTCAGGACTAGCGGGAGTCAGGGCAGATACGCAGTATTTT. Translation: CASSSGLAGVRADTQYF.

The chain uses TRBV7-2 and TRBJ1-5, with D tentatively TRBD1 (5 bases). The V gene's germline CDR1 is SGHTA and CDR2 FQGNSA. The V gene lost 4 bases and the J gene lost 4 bases, with 8 bases spanning the gap. CDR3 size: 13 residues. In nucleotides, the CDR3 is TGTGCCAGCAGCTCTCAGGGTAATCAGCCCCAGCATTTT. Encoded protein: CASSSQGNQPQHF.

This clone appeared a single time. The V call is TRBV1, the J call TRBJ2-3; the table calls TRBD1, which could not be checked here. TRBV1 is a documented pseudogene. This CDR3 has 16 amino acids. CDR3 nucleotide sequence: TGCACCAGCAGCCACCGCCCGACAGGGGTCACAGATACGCAGTATTTT. Protein product: CTSSHRPTGVTDTQYF.

The rearrangement joins TRBV19 to TRBJ1-5; 8 positions agree with TRBD1. Germline CDR1 and CDR2: LNHDA and SQIVND (reference sequence). Germline trimming cut 5 bases from V and 1 base from J; bases unmatched to any gene: 7. The CDR3 has 16 amino acids. CDR3 region: CASSSTGVWSNQPQHF. The CDR3, as DNA: TGTGCCAGTAGTTCGACAGGGGTGTGGAGCAATCAGCCCCAGCATTTT.

The J gene is TRBJ2-1, the V gene TRBV6-5; TRBD2 agrees at 11 bases. Per germline, CDR1 MNHEY and CDR2 SVGAGI. The CDR3 is 12 amino acids. With V trimmed by 7 bases and J by 10 bases, 3 bases remained unmatched. The chain's CDR3 is CASTRTSGEQFF. Written as DNA, the CDR3 is TGTGCCAGCACCCGGACTAGCGGGGAGCAGTTCTTC.

The V and J genes are TRBV5-1 and TRBJ2-7, with 7 bases matching TRBD2. V lost 3 bases to trimming and J lost 2 bases; unmatched junction nucleotides: 8. The CDR3 extends over 15 amino acids. In germline, CDR1 is SGHRS, CDR2 YFSETQ. CDR3 sequence (DNA): TGCGCCAGCAGCTCTCTGGCGGGGGTCGCCTACGAGCAGTACTTC. This encodes CASSSLAGVAYEQYF.

The chain links TRBV5-6 to TRBJ1-1, with TRBD1 as a possible D gene (5 bases). The V end was cut by 0 bases, the J end by 2 bases, with 14 bases between. Germline CDR1 reads SGHDT; CDR2 reads YYEEEE. This CDR3 spans 16 amino acids. CDR3 residues: CASSLAAGGVNTEAFF. The CDR3, as DNA: TGTGCCAGCAGCTTGGCGGCAGGAGGGGTAAACACTGAAGCTTTCTTT.

The chain combines TRBV5-1 with TRBJ1-3; a possible D gene is TRBD1 (6 bases). The CDR3 totals 14 residues. The V end was cut by 0 bases, the J end by 8 bases, with 12 bases between. Germline loops: CDR1 SGHRS, CDR2 YFSETQ. The CDR3 reads CASSLGYRVDTIYF. CDR3 DNA: TGCGCCAGCAGCTTGGGTTACAGGGTTGACACCATATATTTT.